A single sample is the source of the 10 T cell receptor beta chains below, sequenced in a study of blood T cell repertoires in COVID-19. Sequenced by immunoSEQ multiplex PCR; TCRdb stores in-frame clones only, minus some. The data show 210,000 or so clones, almost 90% seen once. Sequencing was done on a sample of peripheral blood. The source is a woman aged 60-75 years with acute or convalescent COVID-19.

This rearrangement joins TRBV6-1 to TRBJ1-1, with TRBD1 matching 7 bases. CDR1 MNHNS and CDR2 SASEGT come from the germline V gene. J gave up 10 bases and V 2 bases, and 7 bases lay outside the gene matches. This CDR3 is 13 amino acids long. The CDR3 loop is CASSEIAGGIAFF. In DNA form, the CDR3 reads TGTGCCAGCAGTGAAATAGCAGGGGGTATAGCTTTCTTT.

V usage is TRBV15 and J usage is TRBJ1-1, with 9 bases that match TRBD1. CDR1 is LNHNV and CDR2 is YYDKDF in the germline V gene (reference sequence). V shed 5 bases and J 3 bases; nucleotides not matched to a gene: 4. The CDR3 runs to 14 residues. CDR3: CATSYRGQDTEAFF. The CDR3 DNA reads as TGTGCCACCAGCTACAGGGGGCAGGACACTGAAGCTTTCTTT.

Note on this clone: Other DNA sequences in this sample translate to the same CDR3. The chain recombines TRBV14 with TRBJ2-7; TRBD2 matches 8 bases. The V and J ends lost 1 base and 2 bases, in that order; junction bases with no gene match: 4. The CDR3 has 15 amino acids. Germline CDR1 SGHDN, CDR2 FVKESK. The CDR3 loop reads CASSQGRGGPYEQYF. In DNA form, the CDR3 reads TGTGCCAGCAGCCAAGGCCGGGGGGGTCCCTACGAGCAGTACTTC. The whole variable domain, filled in from reference TRBV14 and TRBJ2-7, reads EAGVTQFPSHSVIEKGQTVTLRCDPISGHDNLYWYRRVMGKEIKFLLHFVKESKQDESGMPNNRFLAERTGGTYSTLKVQPAELEDSGVYFCASSQGRGGPYEQYFGPGTRLTVT.

This clone was counted a few times. The rearrangement links TRBV3-1 (or the pseudogene TRBV3-2) to TRBJ2-3, with TRBD2 as a possible D gene (5 bases). This CDR3 has 15 amino acids. Germline V gene data show CDR1 as LGHDT and CDR2 as YNNKEL (reference sequence). Trimming pared 1 base from V and 2 bases from J, leaving 10 bases between. The CDR3 is CASSQGNSATDTQYF. DNA of the CDR3: TGTGCCAGCAGCCAAGGTAATAGCGCCACAGATACGCAGTATTTT.

This sequence joins TRBV6-5 and TRBJ2-2, with D possibly matching TRBD2 (6 bases). V lost 5 bases and J 3 bases, leaving 10 bases between the germline ends. This CDR3 has 14 amino acids. Germline V CDR1 and CDR2: MNHEY, SVGAGI. In DNA, the CDR3 is TGTGCCAGCAGTCGGGACTCCTACACCGGGGAGCTGTTTTTT. It yields the protein CASSRDSYTGELFF.

The V and J genes are TRBV5-4 and TRBJ2-7, with D maybe TRBD1 (5 bases). Trimming left V 4 bases short and J 3 bases short, with 17 bases between. Germline loops: CDR1 SGHNT, CDR2 YYREEE (reference sequence). The CDR3 is made up of 15 amino acids. The chain's CDR3 is CASSPRDSSVYEQYF. In DNA, the CDR3 is TGTGCCAGCAGCCCCCGAGACAGCTCCGTCTACGAGCAGTACTTC.

The V gene is TRBV2, the J gene TRBJ2-7, with 7 positions matching TRBD1. The CDR3 is 13 residues long. Per the germline V gene, CDR1 is SNHLY and CDR2 is FYNNEI. V lost 4 bases and J lost 4; bases outside the gene matches: 4. The CDR3 bases are TGTGCCAGCAGTGGTACAGGGGCGTACGAGCAGTACTTC. It encodes CASSGTGAYEQYF.

This sequence joins TRBV28 and TRBJ2-7; possibly TRBD1 for D (5 bases). The CDR3 runs to 12 residues. Germline V gene lookup returns CDR1 MDHEN and CDR2 SYDVKM. V lost 6 bases, J lost 4 bases, and 10 bases lay in between. In DNA form, the CDR3 reads TGTGCCAGCAGCCCAGACAGTTACGAGCAGTACTTC. Translated: CASSPDSYEQYF.

This chain uses TRBV9 with TRBJ2-7; the match to TRBD2 covers 8 bases. With V trimmed by 4 bases and J by 4 bases, 16 bases remained unmatched. Germline V lookup: CDR1 SGDLS, CDR2 YYNGEE. The CDR3 has 17 residues. CDR3: CASSTRRTSWVGYEQYF. CDR3 sequence (DNA): TGTGCCAGCAGCACTCGCCGGACTAGCTGGGTGGGTTACGAGCAGTACTTC.

The V gene is TRBV27, the J gene TRBJ2-1; TRBD2 matches at 9 bases. CDR1 and CDR2 (germline): MNHEY, SMNVEV (reference sequence). This CDR3 spans 14 amino acids. J was trimmed by 3 bases and V by 8 bases; bases with no gene match: 5. CDR3 DNA: TGTGCCAGCTACGGACTAGCGCACTACAATGAGCAGTTCTTC. It codes for CASYGLAHYNEQFF.